A selection of T cell receptor beta chains follows, all from one sample in a study of T-cell reconstitution after alpha-beta-depleted transplantation in children. TCRdb analysed the PCR reads with MiXCR anew, one entry per CDR3 protein. The table records 45,000 to 70,000 distinct CDR3 sequences, approximately 43% of them present only once. Sequencing used PBMCs, mostly from graft donor cells, obtained 360 days after TCRalphabeta/CD19-depleted stem cell transplant. The origin of the receptors is a male patient younger than 18 who had a stem cell transplant for acute lymphoblastic leukemia, so the T cells may come from the graft donor. Both conserved end residues are part of each CDR3. Expanded clones are given a class, and other clones once, few, many or no size at all.

j_call | clone_size | v_call | cdr3_aa
TRBJ2-2 | NA | TRBV20-1 | CSARDREGQTGELFF
TRBJ2-3 | NA | TRBV3-1 | CASRLTGGADTQYF
TRBJ2-3 | NA | TRBV4-1 | CASSQAHGSGLTDTQYF
TRBJ2-7 | few | TRBV12-3/TRBV12-4 | CASSLRDRGLYEQYF
TRBJ2-5 | few | TRBV5-6 | CASSGGTVQETQYF
TRBJ2-1 | many | TRBV2 | CASSFYSYNEQFF
TRBJ2-7 | few | TRBV11-2 | CASSYSSPGLAAHSTYEQYF
TRBJ2-3 | few | TRBV7-3 | CASSHGQGSADTQYF
TRBJ2-7 | NA | TRBV27 | CASSSTRDRGTYEQYF
TRBJ1-1 | few | TRBV12-3/TRBV12-4 | CASSHPGRDTEAFF
TRBJ2-2 | once | TRBV6-5 | CASSYSFGTRLTGELFF
TRBJ1-2 | NA | TRBV12-3/TRBV12-4 | CASTLGNYGYTF
TRBJ1-2 | NA | TRBV29-1 | CSVEITGLGYGYTF
TRBJ2-6 | NA | TRBV6-2/TRBV6-3 | CASSLDGARAGANVLTF
TRBJ1-1 | NA | TRBV7-6 | CASTLIQFPLNTEAFF
TRBJ2-1 | few | TRBV2 | CASLGGIEQFF
TRBJ2-3 | few | TRBV6-5 | CASSYSIGVDTDTQYF
TRBJ2-7 | once | TRBV3-1 | CASSQVNRFAYEQYF
TRBJ2-2 | NA | TRBV5-8 | CASSFLGGARELFF
TRBJ2-4 | NA | TRBV12-3/TRBV12-4 | CASSPRGRENIQYF
TRBJ1-1 | few | TRBV28 | CASSLGVTLMNTEAFF
TRBJ2-1 | few | TRBV28 | CASSPIRDGSYNEQFF
TRBJ2-7 | few | TRBV18 | CASSPDSYEQYF
TRBJ1-4 | NA | TRBV7-9 | CASSLGSGTLGEKLFF
TRBJ1-5 | NA | TRBV28 | CASSFFRTHDQPQHF
TRBJ2-7 | few | TRBV7-3 | CASSSPGPFEQYF
TRBJ2-5 | few | TRBV5-8 | CASSLSKAPRTQYF
TRBJ2-3 | NA | TRBV7-3 | CASSPLGRSTDTQYF
TRBJ2-7 | NA | TRBV7-2 | CASSGTGSYEQYF
TRBJ2-1 | few | TRBV5-1 | CASSFSSNEQFF
TRBJ2-5 | few | TRBV5-1 | CASSSFAGTNQETQYF
TRBJ1-5 | NA | TRBV5-1 | CASSVQGGGNQPQHF
TRBJ2-1 | many | TRBV28 | CASSNGLAGVSYNEQFF
TRBJ2-7 | NA | TRBV12-3/TRBV12-4 | CASNLRGGYEQYF
TRBJ2-7 | few | TRBV5-1 | CASSLEVAPAYEQYF
TRBJ1-2 | few | TRBV25-1 | CASSGRGHVYGYTF
TRBJ2-1 | many | TRBV4-1 | CASSQVDILTYNEQFF
TRBJ1-4 | NA | TRBV6-5 | CASSYDQAATNEKLFF
TRBJ1-1 | NA | TRBV29-1 | CSVENSRGNTEAFF
TRBJ2-3 | NA | TRBV9 | CASSVAGPADTQYF
TRBJ2-7 | few | TRBV4-3 | CASSPRDPSYEQYF
TRBJ2-3 | many | TRBV5-1 | CASTPDRGKQYF
TRBJ2-7 | NA | TRBV5-1 | CASSLTGDYEQYF
TRBJ2-1 | NA | TRBV11-2 | CASSLLFSGLSSYNEQFF
TRBJ1-2 | few | TRBV7-9 | CASSLDGYGYTF
TRBJ2-1 | NA | TRBV7-2 | CASSLVISSYNEQFF
TRBJ2-1 | NA | TRBV27 | CASSLSRLNEQFF
TRBJ2-2 | NA | TRBV11-2 | CASSLGGQDLGELFF
TRBJ2-5 | few | TRBV5-6 | CASSFRDREKTQYF
TRBJ2-7 | few | TRBV4-3 | CASSQERGSYEQYF
TRBJ2-7 | NA | TRBV9 | CASSVAGQGAKNEQYF
TRBJ2-3 | NA | TRBV20-1 | CSARRSQGAYTDTQYF
TRBJ2-1 | NA | TRBV24-1 | CATSDATGTNEQFF
TRBJ2-3 | once | TRBV9 | CASQMGTSSTDTQYF
TRBJ2-7 | few | TRBV12-3/TRBV12-4 | CASSFTGPAEQYF
TRBJ2-3 | NA | TRBV7-8 | CASGLASNTDTQYF
TRBJ2-5 | NA | TRBV28 | CASSLREGRKTQYF